The source of this TCR beta chain is a study of blood T cell repertoires in COVID-19. Whole-study context: Sites across the United States, Italy and Spain contributed samples from acute and convalescent COVID-19. From T cells, B-cell-depleted T cells, or PBMCs came the material, which was cDNA or gDNA.

Original processing methods: Estimated nucleated cell counts came from reference gene primer amplification. Sequencing used immunoSEQ multiplex PCR; TCRdb keeps in-frame clones, though not all of them. V, J and clone size were drawn from that table, and D and trimming were deduced from the DNA. The data show over 250,000 clones, about nine tenths seen once. Germline V lookup: CDR1 SGDLS, CDR2 YYNGEE. This CDR3 has 15 amino acids. V lost 2 bases and J 0 bases, leaving 11 bases between the germline ends. The rearrangement links TRBV9 to TRBJ1-1; tentatively, D is TRBD1 (6 bases). This receptor was obtained from a man aged 45 to 65 with acute or convalescent COVID-19. Material: peripheral blood. The CDR3 loop reads CASSVGDRLNTEAFF. The CDR3 nucleotides read TGTGCCAGCAGCGTGGGAGACAGGTTGAACACTGAAGCTTTCTTT.